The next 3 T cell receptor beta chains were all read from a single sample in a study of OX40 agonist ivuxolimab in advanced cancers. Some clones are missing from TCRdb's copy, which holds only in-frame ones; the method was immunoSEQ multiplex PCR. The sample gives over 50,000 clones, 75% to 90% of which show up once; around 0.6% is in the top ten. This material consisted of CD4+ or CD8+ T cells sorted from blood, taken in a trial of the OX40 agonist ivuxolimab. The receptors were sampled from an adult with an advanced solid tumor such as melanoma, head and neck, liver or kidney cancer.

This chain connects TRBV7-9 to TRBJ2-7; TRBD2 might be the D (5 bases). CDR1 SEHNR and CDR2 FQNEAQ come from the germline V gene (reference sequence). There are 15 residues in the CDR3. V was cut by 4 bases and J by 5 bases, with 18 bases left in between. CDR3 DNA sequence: TGTGCCAGCAGCTCCACGGTGGGAGTACAGAACGAGCAGTACTTC. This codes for CASSSTVGVQNEQYF.

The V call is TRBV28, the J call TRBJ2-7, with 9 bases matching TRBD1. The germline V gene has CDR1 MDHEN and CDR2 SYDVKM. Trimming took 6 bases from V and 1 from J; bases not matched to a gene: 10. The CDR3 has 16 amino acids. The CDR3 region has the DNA TGTGCCAGCAGACAACTTCAGGGGACAGGGTCCTACGAGCAGTACTTC. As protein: CASRQLQGTGSYEQYF. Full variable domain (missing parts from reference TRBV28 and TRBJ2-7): DVKVTQSSRYLVKRTGEKVFLECVQDMDHENMFWYRQDPGLGLRLIYFSYDVKMKEKGDIPEGYSVSREKKERFSLILESASTNQTSMYLCASRQLQGTGSYEQYFGPGTRLTVT.

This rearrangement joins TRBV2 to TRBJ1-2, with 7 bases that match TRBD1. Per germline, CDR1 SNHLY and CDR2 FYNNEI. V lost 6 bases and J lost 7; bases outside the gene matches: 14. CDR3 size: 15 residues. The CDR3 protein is CASSTTGQQLSGYTF. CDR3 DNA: TGTGCCAGCAGCACAACGGGACAGCAACTGAGTGGCTACACCTTC.